One and the same sample provided the 5 T cell receptor beta chains below, sequenced in a study of cytomegalovirus exposure and HLA in healthy donors. PCR used 60 Vbeta primers and 13 Jbeta primers. Produced via immunoSEQ multiplex PCR; TCRdb's table is partial and in-frame only. Of around 140,000 clones in the sample, 77% were seen once. The sequenced sample was PBMCs. The receptors originated from a male donor in good health and CMV-seropositive.

The chain couples TRBV5-1 to TRBJ1-6, with 7 bases matching TRBD1. CDR3 length: 14 amino acids. V was pared by 4 bases and J by 8 bases, with 6 bases of the junction left unmatched. Looked up from germline, CDR1 is SGHRS and CDR2 is YFSETQ. The CDR3 is CASSPGQADSPLHF. In DNA form, the CDR3 reads TGCGCCAGCAGCCCCGGACAGGCGGATTCACCCCTCCACTTT.

The chain has TRBV6-6 and TRBJ1-1; no clear D. CDR1 is MNHNY and CDR2 is SVGAGI in the germline V gene (reference sequence). The CDR3 loop spans 15 amino acids. Trimming cost V 6 bases and J 2 bases, with 16 bases left between them. The CDR3 is CASRPGRDLNTEAFF. CDR3 nucleotides: TGTGCCAGCAGACCCGGGAGAGACCTAAACACTGAAGCTTTCTTT.

This clone was counted once. The rearrangement uses TRBV5-1 and TRBJ2-1; weak D call: TRBD1 (5 bases). CDR1 is SGHRS, CDR2 YFSETQ, per germline. CDR3 length equals 15 residues. V was clipped by 4 bases and J by 8 bases, with 19 bases between them. The CDR3 loop is CASSPRVGPPHEQFF. The CDR3 nucleotides read TGCGCCAGCAGCCCTAGGGTGGGGCCCCCCCATGAGCAGTTCTTC.

The V and J genes are TRBV5-1 and TRBJ1-1; the D gene is possibly TRBD1 (5 bases). The germline CDR1 and CDR2 sequences are SGHRS and YFSETQ. Trimming removed 5 bases from V and 3 bases from J, with 14 bases in between. The CDR3 totals 14 residues. The CDR3 bases are TGCGCCAGCAGTCCCGGGGCGGGGGACACTGAAGCTTTCTTT. This gives the protein CASSPGAGDTEAFF.

V usage is TRBV5-5 and J usage is TRBJ2-1; 8 nucleotides align to TRBD1. Trimming cost V 4 bases and J 6 bases; bases outside gene matches: 12. CDR1 and CDR2 (germline): SGHKS, YYEKEE (reference sequence). The CDR3 covers 16 residues. The DNA of the CDR3 is TGTGCCAGCAGCGGGCACGGGACAGGTTGGGGCAATGAGCAGTTCTTC. This translates into CASSGHGTGWGNEQFF.